The sample holds many counts of the clone carrying this TCR beta chain. Its antigen is currently unknown. This entry comes from a study of T cells in Graves' hyperthyroidism and ophthalmopathy. The study enrolled patients aged 18 to 65 with newly diagnosed hyperthyroidism of under 2 months' duration. Using 9.5 to 10 ml of fresh peripheral blood, PBMCs were prepared. V lost 5 bases and J lost 8; bases outside the gene matches: 11. CDR3 size: 16 residues. The germline V gene encodes CDR1 SGHTA and CDR2 FQGNSA. RNA transcripts served as the template for amplifying TCR beta CDR3 regions. The primer set for the first-round RT-PCR of the TCR CDR3 was HTBI. MiXCR, applied by TCRdb to the multiplex PCR reads, yields one record per CDR3 protein. Of 450,000 to 600,000 distinct CDR3 sequences listed, 11% to 15% were seen once; the top ten hold about 15%. The study's findings and limits: Stable hyperthyroidism and ophthalmopathy were separated using 13 V-J signatures.

The sequenced material came from blood. The clonotype originates from a woman aged 35 to 49 with Graves' hyperthyroidism. This chain links TRBV7-2 with TRBJ2-7; 14 nucleotides align to TRBD2. As DNA, the CDR3 is TGTGCCAGCAGCCCCGGACCGGGACTAGCGGGAGCCCAGCAGTACTTC. Protein sequence: CASSPGPGLAGAQQYF.